The clone carrying this T cell receptor (beta chain) was observed a few times. Antigen: not known. These data originate in a study of T-cell reconstitution after alpha-beta-depleted transplantation in children. Preparation of the TCRbeta library involved a method that used unique molecular identifiers. TCRdb processed the PCR reads anew with MiXCR; each CDR3 protein has one entry. Here the sample spans some 830,000 distinct CDR3 sequences, under 20% being singletons. Broader study findings: Alpha-beta T cells about two months after transplant reportedly derived from several hundred expanded graft clones. Recipient T cells and thymic progenitors that survived gave rise to the high TCRbeta diversity observed at day 60 in some patients. The main origin of T-cell counts and diversity one year after transplant was newly produced T cells.

The junction had 7 bases not matched to a gene; V was cut back by 8 bases and J by 2 bases. The germline gives CDR1 SQVTM, CDR2 ANQGSEA. The CDR3 spans 13 residues. Sequencing used PBMCs, mostly from graft donor cells, obtained 360 days after TCRalphabeta/CD19-depleted stem cell transplant. This chain uses TRBV29-1 with TRBJ1-2, with TRBD1 identical over 8 bases. This receptor was taken from a male patient under 18 who had a stem cell transplant for acute lymphoblastic leukemia, so the T cells may come from the graft donor. CDR3 residues: CSTRDRINYGYTF. CDR3 nucleotides: TGCAGCACAAGGGACAGGATAAACTATGGCTACACCTTC.